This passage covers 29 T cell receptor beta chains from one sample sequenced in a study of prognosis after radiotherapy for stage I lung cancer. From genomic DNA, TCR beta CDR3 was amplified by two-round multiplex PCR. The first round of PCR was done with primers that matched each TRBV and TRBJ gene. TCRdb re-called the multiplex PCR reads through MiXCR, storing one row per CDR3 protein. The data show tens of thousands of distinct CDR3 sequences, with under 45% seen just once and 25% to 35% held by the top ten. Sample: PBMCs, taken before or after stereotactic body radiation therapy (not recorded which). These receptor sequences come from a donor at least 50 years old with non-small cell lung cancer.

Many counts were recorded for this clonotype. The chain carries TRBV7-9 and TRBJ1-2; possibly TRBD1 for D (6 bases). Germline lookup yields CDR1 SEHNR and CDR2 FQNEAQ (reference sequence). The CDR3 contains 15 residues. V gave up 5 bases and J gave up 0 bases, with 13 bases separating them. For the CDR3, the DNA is TGTGCCAGCAGCGGCCGGACAGCCACTAACTATGGCTACACCTTC. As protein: CASSGRTATNYGYTF.

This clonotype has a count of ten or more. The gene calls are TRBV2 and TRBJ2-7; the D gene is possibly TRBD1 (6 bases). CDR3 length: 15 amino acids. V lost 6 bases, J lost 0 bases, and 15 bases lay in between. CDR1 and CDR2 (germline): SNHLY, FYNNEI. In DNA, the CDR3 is TGTGCCAGCAGCCGGACAGAGGCCTTCTCCTACGAGCAGTACTTC. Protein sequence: CASSRTEAFSYEQYF.

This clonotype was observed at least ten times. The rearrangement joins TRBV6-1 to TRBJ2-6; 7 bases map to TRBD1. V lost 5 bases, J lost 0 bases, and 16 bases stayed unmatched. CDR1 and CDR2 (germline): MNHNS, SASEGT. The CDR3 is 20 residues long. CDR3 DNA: TGTGCCAGCAGTAAACGTTGGAGACAGGGTTCTATCTCTGGGGCCAACGTCCTGACTTTC. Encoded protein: CASSKRWRQGSISGANVLTF.

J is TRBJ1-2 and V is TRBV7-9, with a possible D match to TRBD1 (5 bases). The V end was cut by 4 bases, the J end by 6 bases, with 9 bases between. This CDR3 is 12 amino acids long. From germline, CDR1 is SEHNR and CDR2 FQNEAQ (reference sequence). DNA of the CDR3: TGTGCCAGCAGCTCCGGGGGGAATGGCTACACCTTC. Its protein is CASSSGGNGYTF.

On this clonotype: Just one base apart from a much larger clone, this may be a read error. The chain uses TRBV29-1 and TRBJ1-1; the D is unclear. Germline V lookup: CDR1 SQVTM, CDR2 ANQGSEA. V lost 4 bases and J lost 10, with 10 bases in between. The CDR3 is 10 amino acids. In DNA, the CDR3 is TGCAGCGTTGTGGAGGCACCAGCTTTCTTT. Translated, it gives CSVVEAPAFF.

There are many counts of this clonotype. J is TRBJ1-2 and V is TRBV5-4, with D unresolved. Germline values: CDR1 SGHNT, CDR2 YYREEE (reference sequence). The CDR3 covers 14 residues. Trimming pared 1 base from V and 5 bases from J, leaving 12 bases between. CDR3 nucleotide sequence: TGTGCCAGCAGCTTGAGTTTGTACGTATATGGCTACACCTTC. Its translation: CASSLSLYVYGYTF. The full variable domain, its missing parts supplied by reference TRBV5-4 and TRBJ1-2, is ETGVTQSPTHLIKTRGQQVTLRCSSQSGHNTVSWYQQALGQGPQFIFQYYREEENGRGNFPPRFSGLQFPNYSSELNVNALELDDSALYLCASSLSLYVYGYTFGSGTRLTVV.

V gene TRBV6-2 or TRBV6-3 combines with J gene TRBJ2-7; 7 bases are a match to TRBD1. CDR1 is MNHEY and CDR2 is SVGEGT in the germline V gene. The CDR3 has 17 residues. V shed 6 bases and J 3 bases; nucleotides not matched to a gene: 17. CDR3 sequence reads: CASSSLPGQVIGYEQYF. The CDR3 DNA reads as TGTGCCAGCAGCTCCCTACCCGGACAGGTAATTGGCTACGAGCAGTACTTC.

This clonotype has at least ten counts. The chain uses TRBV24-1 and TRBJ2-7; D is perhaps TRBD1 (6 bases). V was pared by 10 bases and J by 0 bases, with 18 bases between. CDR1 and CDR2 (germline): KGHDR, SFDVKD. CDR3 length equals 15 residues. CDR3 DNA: TGTGCCACAGAGGTGTCAGGGACAAGCTCCTACGAGCAGTACTTC. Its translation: CATEVSGTSSYEQYF.

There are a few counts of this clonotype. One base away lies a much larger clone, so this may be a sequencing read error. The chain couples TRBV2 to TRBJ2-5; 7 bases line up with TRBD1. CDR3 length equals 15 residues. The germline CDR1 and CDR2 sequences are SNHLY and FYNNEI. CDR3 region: CASSEPGQIQGTQYF. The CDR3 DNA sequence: TGTGCCAGCAGTGAACCGGGACAGATCCAAGGGACCCAGTACTTC. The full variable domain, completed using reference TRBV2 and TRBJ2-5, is EPEVTQTPSHQVTQMGQEVILRCVPISNHLYFYWYRQILGQKVEFLVSFYNNEISEKSEIFDDQFSVERPDGSNFTLKIRSTKLEDSAMYFCASSEPGQIQGTQYFGPGTRLLVL.

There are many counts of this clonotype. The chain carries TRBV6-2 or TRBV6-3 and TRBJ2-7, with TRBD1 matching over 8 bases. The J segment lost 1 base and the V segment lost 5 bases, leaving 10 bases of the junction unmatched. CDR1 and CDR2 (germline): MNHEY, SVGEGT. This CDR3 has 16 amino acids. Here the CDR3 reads CASSRYTGTGSYEQYF. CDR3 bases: TGTGCCAGCAGTCGATATACCGGGACAGGATCCTACGAGCAGTACTTC.

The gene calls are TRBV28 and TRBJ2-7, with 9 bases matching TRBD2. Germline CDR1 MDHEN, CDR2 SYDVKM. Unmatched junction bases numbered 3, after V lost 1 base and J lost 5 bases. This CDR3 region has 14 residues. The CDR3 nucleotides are TGTGCCAGCAGTTTATTACTAGCGGGTGACGAGCAGTACTTC. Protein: CASSLLLAGDEQYF. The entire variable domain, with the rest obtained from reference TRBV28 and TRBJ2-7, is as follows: DVKVTQSSRYLVKRTGEKVFLECVQDMDHENMFWYRQDPGLGLRLIYFSYDVKMKEKGDIPEGYSVSREKKERFSLILESASTNQTSMYLCASSLLLAGDEQYFGPGTRLTVT.

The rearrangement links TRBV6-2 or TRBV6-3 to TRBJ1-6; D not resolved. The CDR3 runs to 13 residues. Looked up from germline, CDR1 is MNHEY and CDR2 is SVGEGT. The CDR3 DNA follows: TGTTCCATCAGTTACTCGATAGGGAGATCCCTCCACTTT. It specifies CSISYSIGRSLHF.

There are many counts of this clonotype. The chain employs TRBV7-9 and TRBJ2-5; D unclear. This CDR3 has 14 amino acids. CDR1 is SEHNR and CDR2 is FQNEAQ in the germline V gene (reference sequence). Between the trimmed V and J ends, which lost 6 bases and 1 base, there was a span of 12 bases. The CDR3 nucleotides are TGTGCCAGCAGTTACGATTACCCCCAAGAGACCCAGTACTTC. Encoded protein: CASSYDYPQETQYF.

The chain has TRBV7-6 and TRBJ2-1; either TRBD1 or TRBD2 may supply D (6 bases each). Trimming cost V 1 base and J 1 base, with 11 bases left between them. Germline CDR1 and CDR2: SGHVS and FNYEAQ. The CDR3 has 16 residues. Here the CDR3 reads CASSLEGGPSYNEQFF. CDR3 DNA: TGTGCCAGCAGCTTAGAGGGGGGCCCATCCTACAATGAGCAGTTCTTC.

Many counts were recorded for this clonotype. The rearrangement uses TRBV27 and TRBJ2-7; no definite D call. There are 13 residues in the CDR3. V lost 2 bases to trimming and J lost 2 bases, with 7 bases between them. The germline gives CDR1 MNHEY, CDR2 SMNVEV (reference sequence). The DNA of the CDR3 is TGTGCCAGCAGTTTAGGTTCAGCCTACGAGCAGTACTTC. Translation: CASSLGSAYEQYF.

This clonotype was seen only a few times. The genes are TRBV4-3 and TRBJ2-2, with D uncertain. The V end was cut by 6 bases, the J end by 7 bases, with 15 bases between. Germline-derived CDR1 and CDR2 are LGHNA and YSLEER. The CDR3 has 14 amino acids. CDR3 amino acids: CASSRRSSGGELFF. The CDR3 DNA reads TGCGCCAGCAGTCGTCGGAGTAGTGGCGGGGAGCTGTTTTTT.

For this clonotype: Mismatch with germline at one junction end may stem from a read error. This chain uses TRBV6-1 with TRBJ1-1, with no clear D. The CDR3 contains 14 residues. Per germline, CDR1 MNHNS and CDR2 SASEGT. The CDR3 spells CASNEDGMNTEAFF. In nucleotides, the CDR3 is TGTGCCAGCAATGAAGACGGAATGAACACTGAAGCTTTCTTT.

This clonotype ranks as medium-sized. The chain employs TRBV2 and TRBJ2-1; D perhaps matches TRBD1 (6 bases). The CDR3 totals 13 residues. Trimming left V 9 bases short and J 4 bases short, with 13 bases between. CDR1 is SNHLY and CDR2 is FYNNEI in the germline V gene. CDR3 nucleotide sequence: TGTGCCAGAGGCAGACAGGTTTACAATGAGCAGTTCTTC. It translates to CARGRQVYNEQFF.

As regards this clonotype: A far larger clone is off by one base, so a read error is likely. The CDR3 region is CASSLFPNQPQHF. The CDR3 DNA follows: TGTGCCAGCAGCTTATTTCCCAATCAGCCCCAGCATTTT. This chain uses TRBV7-9 with TRBJ1-5; D is undetermined. Germline CDR1 reads SEHNR; CDR2 reads FQNEAQ (reference sequence). The V end was cut by 2 bases, the J end by 3 bases, with 5 bases between. The CDR3 extends over 13 amino acids.

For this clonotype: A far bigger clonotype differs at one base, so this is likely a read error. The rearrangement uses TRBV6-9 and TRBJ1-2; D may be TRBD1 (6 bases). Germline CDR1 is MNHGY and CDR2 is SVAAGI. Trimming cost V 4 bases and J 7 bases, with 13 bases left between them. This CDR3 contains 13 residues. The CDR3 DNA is TGTGCCAGCAGTTGCTCGCAGGGGTTTGGCTACACCTTC. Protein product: CASSCSQGFGYTF.

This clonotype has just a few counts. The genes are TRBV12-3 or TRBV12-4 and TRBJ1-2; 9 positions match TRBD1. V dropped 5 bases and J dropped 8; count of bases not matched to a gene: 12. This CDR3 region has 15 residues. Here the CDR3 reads CASSIRQGDVGGYTF. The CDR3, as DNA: TGTGCCAGCAGTATCAGACAGGGGGACGTAGGGGGCTACACCTTC.

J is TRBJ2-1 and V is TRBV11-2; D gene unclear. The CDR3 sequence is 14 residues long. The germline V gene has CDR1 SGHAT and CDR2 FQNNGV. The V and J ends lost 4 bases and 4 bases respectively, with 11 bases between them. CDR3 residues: CASSSYMGYNEQFF. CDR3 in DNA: TGTGCCAGCAGCTCCTACATGGGTTACAATGAGCAGTTCTTC.

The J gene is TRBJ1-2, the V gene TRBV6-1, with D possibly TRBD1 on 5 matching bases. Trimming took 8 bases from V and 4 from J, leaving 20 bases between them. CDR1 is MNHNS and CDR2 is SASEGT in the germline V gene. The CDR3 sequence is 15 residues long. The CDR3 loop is CASVEYSQGPYGYTF. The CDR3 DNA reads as TGTGCCAGCGTTGAATACAGCCAGGGACCCTATGGCTACACCTTC.

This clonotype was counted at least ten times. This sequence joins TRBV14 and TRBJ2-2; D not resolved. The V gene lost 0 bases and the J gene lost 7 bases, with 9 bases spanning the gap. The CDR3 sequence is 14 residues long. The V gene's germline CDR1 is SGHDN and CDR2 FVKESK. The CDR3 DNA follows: TGTGCCAGCAGCCAAGAGTTGGCAGGCGGGGAGCTGTTTTTT. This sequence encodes CASSQELAGGELFF.

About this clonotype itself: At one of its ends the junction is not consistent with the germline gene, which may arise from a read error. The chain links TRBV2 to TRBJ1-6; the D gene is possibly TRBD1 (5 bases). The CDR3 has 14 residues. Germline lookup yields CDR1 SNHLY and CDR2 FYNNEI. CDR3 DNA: TGTGCCAGCCGATATGAGGGAGGGGATTCACCCATCCACTTT. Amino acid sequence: CASRYEGGDSPIHF.

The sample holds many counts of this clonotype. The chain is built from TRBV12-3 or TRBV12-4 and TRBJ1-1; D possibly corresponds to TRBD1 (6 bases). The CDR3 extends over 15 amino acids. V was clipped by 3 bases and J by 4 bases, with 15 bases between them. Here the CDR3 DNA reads TGTGCCAGCAGTTTTTTTCCGGGGGGCGCCACTGAAGCTTTCTTT. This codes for CASSFFPGGATEAFF.

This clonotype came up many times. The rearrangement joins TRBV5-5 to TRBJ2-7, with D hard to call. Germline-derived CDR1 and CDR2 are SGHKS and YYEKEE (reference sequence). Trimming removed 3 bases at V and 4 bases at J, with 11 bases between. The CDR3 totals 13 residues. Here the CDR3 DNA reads TGTGCCAGCAGCTACCCTCTTTCTTACGAGCAGTACTTC. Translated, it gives CASSYPLSYEQYF.

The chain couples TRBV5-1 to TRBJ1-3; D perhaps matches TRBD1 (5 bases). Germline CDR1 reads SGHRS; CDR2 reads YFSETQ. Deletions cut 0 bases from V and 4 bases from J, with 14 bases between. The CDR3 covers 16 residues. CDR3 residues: CASSLDQGMGGNTIYF. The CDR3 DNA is TGCGCCAGCAGCTTGGATCAGGGAATGGGCGGAAACACCATATATTTT. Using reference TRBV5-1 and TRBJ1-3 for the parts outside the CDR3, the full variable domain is KAGVTQTPRYLIKTRGQQVTLSCSPISGHRSVSWYQQTPGQGLQFLFEYFSETQRNKGNFPGRFSGRQFSNSRSEMNVSTLELGDSALYLCASSLDQGMGGNTIYFGEGSWLTVV.

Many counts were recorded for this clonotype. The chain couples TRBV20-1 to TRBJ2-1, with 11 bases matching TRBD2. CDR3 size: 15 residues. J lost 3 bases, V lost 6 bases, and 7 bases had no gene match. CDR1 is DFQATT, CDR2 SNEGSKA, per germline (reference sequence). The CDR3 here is CSARTSGGDYNEQFF. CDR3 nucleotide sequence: TGCAGTGCACGTACTAGCGGGGGCGACTACAATGAGCAGTTCTTC.